Listed here are 16 T cell receptor beta chains from one sample, sequenced in a study of human T cells and chemical hapten exposure. The treatment was: therapeutic diphenylcyclopropenone sensitization with weekly scalp DPC. The library tagged individual cDNA molecules with unique molecular identifiers. From the reads, TCRdb called clonotypes with MiXCR, one entry per CDR3 protein. The data contain under 2,000 distinct CDR3 sequences, around 53% of them singletons. Here the sequenced sample was whole blood, taken before DPC sensitization or 2, 6, or about 24 weeks after (not recorded which). These receptors were taken from an adult with alopecia areata. Some clones in this sample may be carry-over from other donors' samples. This table probably holds off-target reads from a library built for another chain.

The CDR3 sequence: CASSLSRYEQYF. The CDR3 DNA reads as TGTGCCAGCAGTTTAAGCAGATACGAGCAGTACTTC. This rearrangement joins TRBV28 to TRBJ2-7; D is undetermined. This CDR3 region has 12 residues. CDR1 is MDHEN, CDR2 SYDVKM, per germline. V shed 2 bases and J shed 4 bases, with 6 bases lying between them.

This clonotype was observed a handful of times. The chain has TRBV20-1 and TRBJ2-7; 9 nucleotides match TRBD1. CDR1 DFQATT and CDR2 SNEGSKA come from the germline V gene (reference sequence). V shed 5 bases and J 5 bases; nucleotides not matched to a gene: 10. This CDR3 spans 14 amino acids. The CDR3, as DNA: TGCAGTGCTGGAGGGGGGACAGGGATTAACGAGCAGTACTTC. Its protein product is CSAGGGTGINEQYF.

The sample holds one count of this clonotype. The rearrangement links TRBV5-1 to TRBJ2-3, with 7 bases that match TRBD1. Trimming at V came to 4 bases and at J to 0 bases, leaving 8 bases not matched to a gene. The CDR3 covers 16 residues. The V gene's germline CDR1 is SGHRS and CDR2 YFSETQ. The CDR3 sequence is CASSNSGTVSTDTQYF. In DNA, the CDR3 is TGCGCCAGCAGCAACTCCGGGACAGTTAGCACAGATACGCAGTATTTT.

This clonotype showed up just a few times. The chain carries TRBV11-1 and TRBJ1-2, with unresolved D. The CDR3 is 12 residues long. V lost 5 bases to trimming and J lost 2 bases, with 6 bases between them. Germline V lookup: CDR1 SGHAT, CDR2 FQDESV (reference sequence). CDR3 bases: TGTGCCAGCAGCCATCGGAACTATGGCTACACCTTC. As protein: CASSHRNYGYTF.

V usage is TRBV19 and J usage is TRBJ2-2; 11 positions agree with TRBD2. Germline-derived CDR1 and CDR2 are LNHDA and SQIVND (reference sequence). The CDR3 totals 17 residues. V shed 9 bases and J 1 base; nucleotides not matched to a gene: 10. CDR3 sequence reads: CASREASGGKNTGELFF. CDR3 DNA sequence: TGTGCCAGCCGAGAAGCTAGCGGGGGGAAGAACACCGGGGAGCTGTTTTTT.

This chain connects TRBV30 to TRBJ2-3; 7 positions agree with TRBD2. The CDR3 has 15 amino acids. J lost 3 bases, V lost 0 bases, and 6 bases had no gene match. Per the germline V gene, CDR1 is GTSNPN and CDR2 is SVGIG (reference sequence). The chain's CDR3 is CAWSVKRGRTDTQYF. CDR3 in DNA: TGTGCCTGGAGTGTAAAGCGGGGAAGAACAGATACGCAGTATTTT.

The chain is built from TRBV10-3 and TRBJ2-3, with 9 nucleotides matching TRBD1. Germline CDR1 reads ENHRY; CDR2 reads SYGVKD. The CDR3 extends over 15 amino acids. V shed 6 bases and J 4 bases; nucleotides not matched to a gene: 8. The CDR3 nucleotides read TGTGCCATCAGCCCAGGGACAGGGACCGCAGATACGCAGTATTTT. It yields the protein CAISPGTGTADTQYF.

V and J are TRBV4-1 and TRBJ1-5, with a tentative D call TRBD1 (6 bases). Germline V gives CDR1 MGHRA, CDR2 YSYEKL. The CDR3 covers 16 residues. V was cut by 0 bases and J by 4 bases, with 13 bases left in between. In nucleotides, the CDR3 is TGCGCCAGCAGCCAAGACCAGGGGCTGATGAATCAGCCCCAGCATTTT. Translated, it gives CASSQDQGLMNQPQHF.

The chain carries TRBV5-1 and TRBJ2-7, with D perhaps TRBD1 (6 bases). Germline V gene lookup returns CDR1 SGHRS and CDR2 YFSETQ. The CDR3 is 12 residues long. Trimming shortened V by 2 bases and J by 6 bases, and 9 bases separated the two germline ends. The CDR3 DNA reads as TGCGCCAGCAGCTTACAGGGCCGCGAGCAGTACTTC. Translating it yields CASSLQGREQYF.

The chain links TRBV28 to TRBJ2-3; D unresolved. Trimming removed 0 bases at V and 1 base at J, with 8 bases between. Germline V CDR1 and CDR2: MDHEN, SYDVKM. The CDR3 loop spans 15 amino acids. This CDR3 reads CASSLWASRTDTQYF. The CDR3 DNA is TGTGCCAGCAGTTTATGGGCCAGTCGCACAGATACGCAGTATTTT.

The rearrangement joins TRBV6-6 to TRBJ2-1; D is undetermined. The V gene's germline CDR1 is MNHNY and CDR2 SVGAGI (reference sequence). CDR3 length: 12 amino acids. Trimming took off 2 bases at V and 7 bases at J, with 6 bases between the two ends. The CDR3 loop is CASSYVGNEQFF. As DNA, the CDR3 is TGTGCCAGCAGTTACGTAGGTAATGAGCAGTTCTTC.

This chain joins TRBV6-5 and TRBJ2-7; 7 bases map to TRBD2. Losses at the gene ends were 6 bases for V and 6 bases for J; bases not matched to a gene: 11. This CDR3 is 14 amino acids long. Germline V CDR1 and CDR2: MNHEY, SVGAGI. The CDR3 nucleotides read TGTGCCAGCAGCCCGACTAGCCCAGCGGGCGAGCAGTACTTC. Its translation: CASSPTSPAGEQYF.

The rearrangement joins TRBV28 to TRBJ2-5; a weak D match, TRBD1 (6 bases). The CDR3 is 12 amino acids. Deletions cut 5 bases from V and 4 bases from J, with 8 bases between. CDR1 MDHEN and CDR2 SYDVKM come from the germline V gene. The CDR3 loop is CASSQGGETQYF. The CDR3 coding sequence is TGTGCCAGCAGTCAAGGGGGAGAGACCCAGTACTTC.

This clonotype showed up just once. The chain recombines TRBV4-3 with TRBJ2-7, with 13 bases aligning to TRBD2. Germline trimming cut 3 bases from V and 1 base from J; bases unmatched to any gene: 0. CDR1 LGHNA and CDR2 YSLEER come from the germline V gene. This CDR3 is built from 15 residues. CDR3 amino acids: CASSQGLAGSYEQYF. The CDR3 DNA sequence: TGCGCCAGCAGCCAGGGACTAGCGGGATCCTACGAGCAGTACTTC.

The V gene is TRBV7-9, the J gene TRBJ2-4; unclear D gene. The CDR3 is made up of 16 amino acids. V lost 4 bases, J lost 0 bases, and 13 bases lay in between. CDR1 is SEHNR, CDR2 FQNEAQ, per germline (reference sequence). The CDR3 DNA reads as TGTGCCAGCAGCTCCGCTGGTGACCTAGCCAAAAACATTCAGTACTTC. Residues: CASSSAGDLAKNIQYF.

A few counts support this clonotype. This chain joins TRBV7-9 and TRBJ2-3; D gene ambiguous. Trimming shortened V by 6 bases and J by 2 bases, and 18 bases separated the two germline ends. The CDR3 totals 16 residues. Germline assignment: CDR1 SEHNR and CDR2 FQNEAQ (reference sequence). The DNA for the CDR3 is TGTGCCAGCAGTCAATTTTTGGTGTCACCCACAGATACGCAGTATTTT. This encodes CASSQFLVSPTDTQYF. The full variable domain, its missing parts supplied by reference TRBV7-9 and TRBJ2-3, is DTGVSQNPRHKITKRGQNVTFRCDPISEHNRLYWYRQTLGQGPEFLTYFQNEAQLEKSRLLSDRFSAERPKGSFSTLEIQRTEQGDSAMYLCASSQFLVSPTDTQYFGPGTRLTVL.